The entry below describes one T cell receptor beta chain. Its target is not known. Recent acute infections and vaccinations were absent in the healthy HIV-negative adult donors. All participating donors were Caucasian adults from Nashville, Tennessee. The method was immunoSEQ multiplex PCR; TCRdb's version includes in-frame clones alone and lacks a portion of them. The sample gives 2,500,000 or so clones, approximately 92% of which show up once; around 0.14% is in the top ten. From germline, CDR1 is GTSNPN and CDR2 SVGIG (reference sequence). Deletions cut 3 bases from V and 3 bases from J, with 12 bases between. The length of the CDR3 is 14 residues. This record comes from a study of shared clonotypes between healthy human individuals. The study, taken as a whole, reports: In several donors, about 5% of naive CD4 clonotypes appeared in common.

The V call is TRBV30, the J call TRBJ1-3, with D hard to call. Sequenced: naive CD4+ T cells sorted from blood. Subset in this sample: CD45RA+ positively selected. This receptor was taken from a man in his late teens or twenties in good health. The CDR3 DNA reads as TGTGCCTGGAGCGGGGAGGGCGGTGGAAACACCATATATTTT. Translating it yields CAWSGEGGGNTIYF.